These 20 T cell receptor beta chains were all obtained from the same sample, sequenced in a study of siplizumab effects on memory and regulatory T cells. Using immunoSEQ multiplex PCR, the repertoire was profiled, and TCRdb retains in-frame clones only, with some absent. There are around 100,000 clones in the sample; 85% to 95% occur only once, and approximately 1.3% lies in the top ten. The sequenced material came from non-Treg CD4+ T cells sorted from blood. The source of these receptors is a human donor in good health.

This chain connects TRBV28 to TRBJ2-1, with 8 bases that match TRBD2. With 5 bases clipped from V and 14 bases from J, the junction kept 14 bases outside the gene matches. The CDR3 contains 14 residues. Germline V gives CDR1 MDHEN, CDR2 SYDVKM. The CDR3 DNA follows: TGTGCCAGCAGTGACATAGCGGGACCCTCTAGGGAGTTCTTC. This encodes CASSDIAGPSREFF.

The chain uses TRBV6-1 and TRBJ2-1; 9 bases fit TRBD2. The V gene end was trimmed by 6 bases and the J gene end by 5 bases; junction bases not matched to a gene: 5. The CDR3 sequence is 14 residues long. From germline, CDR1 is MNHNS and CDR2 SASEGT. The DNA of the CDR3 is TGTGCCAGCAGATTAGCGGGGGATCACAATGAGCAGTTCTTC. Its protein is CASRLAGDHNEQFF.

The V and J genes are TRBV19 and TRBJ2-6; no clear D gene. V was shortened by 4 bases and J by 0 bases, with 13 bases between the two germline ends. Looked up from germline, CDR1 is LNHDA and CDR2 is SQIVND (reference sequence). The CDR3 extends over 17 amino acids. CDR3 in DNA: TGTGCCAGTAGTACCCCAACCTTCGGCTCTGGGGCCAACGTCCTGACTTTC. Amino acids: CASSTPTFGSGANVLTF.

In its sample, this clone was seen once. This sequence joins TRBV10-3 and TRBJ2-1, with D perhaps matching TRBD2 (6 bases). Deletions cut 2 bases from V and 8 bases from J, with 16 bases between. Per germline, CDR1 ENHRY and CDR2 SYGVKD. The CDR3 is made up of 15 amino acids. The CDR3 loop is CAISETGARWDEQFF. The CDR3 DNA reads as TGTGCCATCAGTGAGACGGGAGCGCGATGGGATGAGCAGTTCTTC.

This clone was observed a single time. The chain is built from TRBV18 and TRBJ1-5; maybe TRBD1 (5 bases). This CDR3 spans 15 amino acids. Trimming took 6 bases from V and 5 from J, leaving 17 bases between them. Germline V gene sequence: CDR1 KGHSH, CDR2 LQKENI. CDR3 region: CASSRGGVSDQPQHF. Written as DNA, the CDR3 is TGTGCCAGCTCTCGGGGAGGGGTGAGCGATCAGCCCCAGCATTTT.

The chain links TRBV5-1 to TRBJ2-2; D unclear. V was trimmed by 5 bases and J by 4 bases, leaving 15 bases between them. In germline, CDR1 is SGHRS, CDR2 YFSETQ. The CDR3 covers 15 residues. The CDR3 DNA sequence: TGCGCCAGCAGGATTAAGAGCCTTTCCACCGGGGAGCTGTTTTTT. As protein: CASRIKSLSTGELFF.

The chain is built from TRBV5-1 and TRBJ2-5, with D tentatively TRBD2 (5 bases). The CDR3 loop spans 16 amino acids. Germline V CDR1 and CDR2: SGHRS, YFSETQ. V lost 0 bases and J 5 bases, leaving 17 bases between the germline ends. The CDR3 DNA is TGCGCCAGCAGCTTGGCGGCGGTAACTAGTGGGGAGACCCAGTACTTC. The encoded protein is CASSLAAVTSGETQYF.

The V gene is TRBV2, the J gene TRBJ2-2, with D possibly being TRBD2 (5 bases). CDR3 length equals 15 residues. From germline, CDR1 is SNHLY and CDR2 FYNNEI. V lost 6 bases and J 0 bases, leaving 11 bases between the germline ends. The chain's CDR3 is CASSGLGPNTGELFF. The CDR3 DNA reads as TGTGCCAGCAGCGGACTGGGTCCGAACACCGGGGAGCTGTTTTTT.

The chain uses TRBV4-1 and TRBJ2-3; D unresolved. Germline V CDR1 and CDR2: MGHRA, YSYEKL. The CDR3 totals 16 residues. The V and J ends lost 1 base and 0 bases respectively, with 11 bases between them. The CDR3, as DNA: TGCGCCAGCAGCCAAGTCTTTGCGGCTAGCACAGATACGCAGTATTTT. Protein: CASSQVFAASTDTQYF.

This sequence joins TRBV28 and TRBJ2-7; D possibly corresponds to TRBD2 (6 bases). Germline CDR1 reads MDHEN; CDR2 reads SYDVKM. Trimming removed 3 bases from V and 2 bases from J, with 14 bases in between. CDR3 size: 15 residues. CDR3 in amino acids: CASSFRARGPYEQYF. CDR3 coding DNA: TGTGCCAGCAGTTTTCGGGCGCGGGGACCCTACGAGCAGTACTTC.

The rearrangement uses TRBV5-5 and TRBJ2-6; TRBD1 might be the D (6 bases). The V gene's germline CDR1 is SGHKS and CDR2 YYEKEE (reference sequence). The germline V and J ends were trimmed by 0 bases and 8 bases, with 9 bases remaining between them. The CDR3 consists of 14 residues. The CDR3 sequence is CASSLVQGTNVLTF. CDR3 nucleotides: TGTGCCAGCAGCTTGGTACAGGGCACCAACGTCCTGACTTTC.

J is TRBJ2-5 and V is TRBV6-1, with D maybe TRBD1 (6 bases). The CDR3 sequence is 14 residues long. V was pared by 4 bases and J by 1 base, with 10 bases between. CDR1 is MNHNS, CDR2 SASEGT, per germline. The CDR3 loop reads CASSGGHSQETQYF. The CDR3, as DNA: TGTGCCAGCAGTGGGGGACACTCCCAAGAGACCCAGTACTTC.

The chain couples TRBV27 to TRBJ1-2, with D tentatively TRBD1 (6 bases). This CDR3 is 18 amino acids long. V dropped 5 bases and J dropped 4 bases, with 26 bases sitting between them. From germline, CDR1 is MNHEY and CDR2 SMNVEV (reference sequence). The CDR3 DNA sequence: TGTGCCAGCAGTCAAGGACTTTTTGTCTCGGACAGTATCTATGGCTACACCTTC. As protein: CASSQGLFVSDSIYGYTF.

This chain joins TRBV28 and TRBJ2-7, with 9 bases fitting TRBD1. J gave up 5 bases and V 6 bases, and 8 bases lay outside the gene matches. The CDR3 is 14 amino acids. From germline, CDR1 is MDHEN and CDR2 SYDVKM. For the CDR3, the DNA is TGTGCCAGCAGACGGACAGGGGATGGTCACGAGCAGTACTTC. This translates into CASRRTGDGHEQYF.

The chain carries TRBV7-3 and TRBJ2-2; 7 positions match TRBD1. Germline V gene data show CDR1 as SGHTA and CDR2 as FQGTGA. The junction had 7 bases not matched to a gene; V was cut back by 5 bases and J by 4 bases. The CDR3 has 15 residues. The chain's CDR3 is CASSATGAGTGELFF. The DNA of the CDR3 is TGTGCCAGCAGCGCAACAGGGGCGGGCACCGGGGAGCTGTTTTTT. Together with reference TRBV7-3 and TRBJ2-2, the CDR3 gives the full variable domain: GAGVSQTPSNKVTEKGKYVELRCDPISGHTALYWYRQSLGQGPEFLIYFQGTGAADDSGLPNDRFFAVRPEGSVSTLKIQRTERGDSAVYLCASSATGAGTGELFFGEGSRLTVL.

This clone has more than one count but fewer than ten. This chain joins TRBV2 and TRBJ2-2, with 7 bases aligning to TRBD1. This CDR3 comprises 15 residues. Germline V gene lookup returns CDR1 SNHLY and CDR2 FYNNEI. V dropped 6 bases and J dropped 3; count of bases not matched to a gene: 7. For the CDR3, the DNA is TGTGCCAGCAGCGCAATCGGACAGGACACCGGGGAGCTGTTTTTT. This encodes CASSAIGQDTGELFF.

The chain is built from TRBV27 and TRBJ1-3, with 8 bases identical to TRBD1. Germline CDR1 MNHEY, CDR2 SMNVEV (reference sequence). V lost 2 bases and J lost 0; bases outside the gene matches: 6. The CDR3 spans 17 residues. This CDR3 is CASSLLGQGISGNTIYF. The CDR3 nucleotides are TGTGCCAGCAGTTTACTTGGACAGGGTATCTCTGGAAACACCATATATTTT.

The chain joins TRBV9 to TRBJ2-2, with 9 positions matching TRBD2. Germline values: CDR1 SGDLS, CDR2 YYNGEE. The V segment lost 1 base and the J segment 4 bases; nucleotides outside the gene matches: 14. The CDR3 has 19 amino acids. DNA of the CDR3: TGTGCCAGCAGCGTAAAGTCGTCTAGCGGGAATAGGGTCACCGGGGAGCTGTTTTTT. Translated: CASSVKSSSGNRVTGELFF.

The CDR3 DNA reads as TGTGCCAGCAGTGAAGGGGGCAGAATGGAGACCCAGTACTTC. The encoded protein is CASSEGGRMETQYF. J is TRBJ2-5 and V is TRBV25-1; possibly TRBD1 for D (6 bases). V lost 2 bases, J lost 5 bases, and 12 bases lay in between. The CDR3 extends over 14 amino acids. CDR1 is MGHDK, CDR2 SYGVNS, per germline.

The V call is TRBV6-5, the J call TRBJ2-3; TRBD1 is a possible D gene (6 bases). Germline lookup yields CDR1 MNHEY and CDR2 SVGAGI. CDR3 length equals 15 residues. V gave up 6 bases and J gave up 5 bases, with 18 bases separating them. The CDR3 bases are TGTGCCAGCAGCCAGCAGGGGTATAGGGAAGATACGCAGTATTTT. Translated, it gives CASSQQGYREDTQYF.